The clone carrying this T cell receptor (beta chain) was recorded only once. The sample belongs to a study of radiation and T cells in renal cell carcinoma. Treatment meaning: treatment-naive control, cytoreductive nephrectomy. The method was immunoSEQ multiplex PCR; TCRdb's version includes in-frame clones alone and lacks a portion of them. The data show some 25,000 clones, roughly 64% seen once. Germline V CDR1 and CDR2: SEHNR, FQNEAQ (reference sequence). The CDR3 is 15 amino acids. V was pared by 5 bases and J by 12 bases, with 15 bases of the junction left unmatched. This chain uses TRBV7-9 with TRBJ1-4, with 7 positions matching TRBD1. This sample comprised tumor tissue, obtained from a patient whose treatment was nephrectomy without radiotherapy. This receptor was identified in a man aged 35-49 years with renal cell carcinoma. The CDR3 loop is CASSPITGQVGELFF. CDR3 DNA sequence: TGTGCCAGCAGCCCTATAACTGGACAGGTCGGGGAACTGTTTTTT.